This T cell receptor (beta chain) was captured by sequencing in a study of blood T cell repertoires in COVID-19. J lost 1 base, V lost 1 base, and 7 bases had no gene match. CDR1 and CDR2 from the germline V gene are SEHNR and FQNEAQ (reference sequence). This CDR3 is built from 19 residues. Some clones are missing from TCRdb's copy, which holds only in-frame ones; the method was immunoSEQ multiplex PCR. The sample lists some 96,000 clones, roughly nine tenths occurring once. This TCR derives from a man over 45 with acute or convalescent COVID-19. The sequenced material came from peripheral blood. The genes are TRBV7-9 and TRBJ2-6, with TRBD1 matching 10 bases. Written as DNA, the CDR3 is TGTGCCAGCAGCTTAGAGACAGGGGGCGAGAGGTCTGGGGCCAACGTCCTGACTTTC. Protein sequence: CASSLETGGERSGANVLTF. The full variable domain, its missing parts supplied by reference TRBV7-9 and TRBJ2-6, is DTGVSQNPRHKITKRGQNVTFRCDPISEHNRLYWYRQTLGQGPEFLTYFQNEAQLEKSRLLSDRFSAERPKGSFSTLEIQRTEQGDSAMYLCASSLETGGERSGANVLTFGAGSRLTVL.